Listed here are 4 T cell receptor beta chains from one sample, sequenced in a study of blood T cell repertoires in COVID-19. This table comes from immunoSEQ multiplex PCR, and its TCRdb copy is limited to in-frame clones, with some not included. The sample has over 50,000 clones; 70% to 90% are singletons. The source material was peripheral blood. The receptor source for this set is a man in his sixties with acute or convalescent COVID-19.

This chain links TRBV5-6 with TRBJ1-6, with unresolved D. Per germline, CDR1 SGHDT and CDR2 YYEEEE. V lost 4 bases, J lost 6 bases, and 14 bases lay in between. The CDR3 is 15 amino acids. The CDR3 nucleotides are TGTGCCAGCAGCCTTGTCGGGATCCTTAATTCACCCCTCCACTTT. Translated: CASSLVGILNSPLHF.

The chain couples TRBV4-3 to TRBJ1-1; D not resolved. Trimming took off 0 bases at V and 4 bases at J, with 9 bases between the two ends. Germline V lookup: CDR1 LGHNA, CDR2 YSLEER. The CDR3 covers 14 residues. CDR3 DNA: TGCGCCAGCAGCCAAGAACTGCGGAGCACTGAAGCTTTCTTT. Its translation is CASSQELRSTEAFF.

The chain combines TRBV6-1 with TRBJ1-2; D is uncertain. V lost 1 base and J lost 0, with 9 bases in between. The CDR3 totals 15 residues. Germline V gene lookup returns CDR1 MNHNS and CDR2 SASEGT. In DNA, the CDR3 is TGTGCCAGCAGTGAAGGGGCAGCTCCTAACTATGGCTACACCTTC. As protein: CASSEGAAPNYGYTF.

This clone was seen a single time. The CDR3 region is CASSLATTEYASGYTF. CDR3 bases: TGTGCCAGCAGCTTAGCGACGACGGAGTACGCTTCTGGCTACACCTTC. The chain is built from TRBV7-9 and TRBJ1-2; D is undetermined. The CDR3 is made up of 16 amino acids. The ends were cut back, 0 bases at V and 7 bases at J, with 18 bases in the middle. CDR1 and CDR2 from the germline V gene are SEHNR and FQNEAQ (reference sequence).